This TCR beta chain was identified in a study of T cells in Graves' hyperthyroidism and ophthalmopathy (dated by TCRdb to between 2019 and 2020). About the investigation overall: Peripheral blood was collected at initial diagnosis, before any treatment. The study also compared thyroid tissue and blood T-cell repertoires from more than 5 Graves' hyperthyroidism patients. TCR Vbeta CDR3 sequencing of 130 to 150 peripheral blood samples (approximately 44 ophthalmopathy, around 80 hyperthyroidism and some 17 progressor patients) is reported in the paper. Prospective prediction of ophthalmopathy was tested in an independent validation cohort of 18 to 20 hyperthyroidism patients and 17 patients who later progressed to ophthalmopathy. The roughly 91 discovery patients were randomly divided into training and test sets at a 7:3 ratio. After sampling, hyperthyroidism patients received methimazole starting at 30 mg daily, and ophthalmopathy patients received high-dose intravenous methylprednisolone. To identify distinguishing TCR V-J signatures, a discovery cohort of about a hundred patients was used, comprising some 45 with Graves' ophthalmopathy and some 60 with stable Graves' hyperthyroidism.

Stable Graves' hyperthyroidism was defined as no progression to ophthalmopathy during 18 months of follow-up. The hyperthyroidism patients were between 18 and 65 years old and newly diagnosed, with a disease duration of less than 2 months. Patients with uncontrolled infections, other autoimmune diseases, pregnancy or lactation were excluded. Clinical symptoms, serum thyroxine and TRAb, thyroid ultrasound, and orbital computed tomography formed the basis for the diagnoses. PBMCs were isolated from approximately 10 ml of fresh peripheral blood by Ficoll-Paque density gradient centrifugation. Trizol reagent was used to extract total RNA, and RNA quality was then checked on an Agilent 2100 Bioanalyzer. The CDR1 and CDR2 encoded by the germline V gene are MNHEY and SVGAGI. Trimming leaves V shorter by 4 bases and J shorter by 1 base, with the junction holding 9 bases beyond the gene matches. Inclusive of the bounding cysteine and phenylalanine, the CDR3 is 16 residues long. Just CDR3 DNA is preserved here, 48 bases in frame from base 1.

Details on this clonotype: The antigen it recognizes is unknown. It has no much larger one-base neighbor in the sample; base qualities were not kept.

Study-wide findings and limitations: A 13 V-J signature model separated ophthalmopathy from stable hyperthyroidism, with approximately 86% sensitivity and 81.08% specificity in cross-validation and 80%/75% in testing. In validation, the model predicted progression to ophthalmopathy with roughly 70% sensitivity and around 72% specificity, a median of 6.5 months before onset. Most expanded thyroid clonotypes (frequency above 0.001) were also detected in blood, a finding suggesting that blood repertoires may reflect thyroid immune responses. Sample size was not statistically predetermined, and blinding of investigators to group allocation was not performed.

Amplification of TCR beta CDR3 regions was carried out from RNA transcripts. The first round of RT-PCR for the TCR CDR3 was performed with the HTBI primer set and the Qiagen OneStep RT-PCR kit. The libraries were constructed in a second round of multiplex PCR and then size-selected and purified. Paired-end sequencing of the libraries was performed with 100 bp reads on an Illumina HiSeq2000. On the study's bioinformatics: SOAPnuke was used to process the raw data, removing reads that contained adapters or uncalled bases, had a mean Phred below 15, or lacked an exact match to the constant primer or identifier. COPE v1.2.5 was used to merge high-quality paired reads, and clonotypes were defined as unique nucleotide sequences. MiTCR v1.1 was used to align the clonotypes against IMGT TRBV, TRBD and TRBJ reference segments. The analysis included only V-J combinations with a frequency above 0.0001, which together covered approximately 99% of the repertoires. The TCS score was defined as F50 (clonal expansion) divided by E x V (chaos), with BLOSUM62-based TCRdist calculated between CDR3 peptides within each V-J. Welch's t-statistics and random forest reduced around 520 V-J features to 13, which were used in a naive Bayes classifier (R e1071). Thyroid-blood repertoire similarity was quantified with the Morisita-Horn index. In-frame beta chains were kept once TCRdb had trimmed the public reads at Q25 with fastp and called clones with MiXCR. Every entry covers one CDR3 protein and lists the most common genes and DNA from its rows. Clone size and V and J calls follow TCRdb, not the original study. Present in this sample are roughly 840,000 distinct CDR3 sequences, approximately 40% of which were seen just once. Of the sample, approximately 8.7% is held by the ten largest clones.

Sequencing used blood. The V gene is TRBV6-5 and the J gene is TRBJ2-7; 8 central bases correspond to TRBD1. The TCR was taken from a young man with Graves' hyperthyroidism. The DNA sequence is as follows: TGTGCCAGCAGTTTATCGGCCCAGGGGGCTTCCTACGAGCAGTACTTC. This gives the protein CASSLSAQGASYEQYF.